The clone carrying this TCR beta chain was observed at least ten times. TCRdb reprocessed the RT-PCR reads via MiXCR and lists one record per CDR3 protein. Of 650,000 to 800,000 distinct CDR3 sequences listed, 14% were seen once; the top ten hold around 3.3%. V lost 4 bases and J lost 4; bases outside the gene matches: 7. The CDR3 contains 15 residues. The germline gives CDR1 MNHEY, CDR2 SVGAGI. This TCR was recovered from a female donor in good health, serving as a healthy control. The V call is TRBV6-5, the J call TRBJ1-3; TRBD1 aligns across 7 bases. The sequencing sample was made of memory CD4+ T cells from blood. Written as DNA, the CDR3 is TGTGCCAGCAGTTCAACAGGGGTCCTCGGAAACACCATATATTTT. This translates into CASSSTGVLGNTIYF.